This TCR beta chain emerged from a study of T cell clonotyping in hematopoietic cell transplantation (dated by TCRdb to the early 2020s). Turning to the overall study: Pretransplant recipient samples were obtained after cytoreduction. A total of more than 110 blood samples were gathered in the study from under 40 consecutive transplant recipients along with their related donors. Recruitment of patients was conducted between late 2015 and January 2017, and follow-up was continued until late 2020 or death. The investigation overall reported the following: Donor and pretransplant recipient Inverse Simpson Index values predicted broader posttransplant TCR repertoire diversity. Sample size was limited, and cells were not sorted, so CD4 and CD8 repertoire contributions could not be separated. Overlap with donor repertoires was found for only a small fraction of recipient repertoires, with over 95% found to appear de novo at the given depth. A decrease in recipient TCR diversity was observed after transplant, and a progressive increase in pathologically expanded clonotypes was seen from day 30 to day 180.

With the immunoSEQ assay, which is a bias-controlled multiplex PCR relying on V- and J-specific primers, TCR beta CDR3 regions were amplified from genomic DNA. In a second PCR step, the CDR3 amplicons were tagged with a proprietary barcode plus Illumina adapter sequences. An Illumina MiSeq instrument was used to sequence the CDR3 libraries. Concerning the study's data processing: Export and quality control were handled in immunoSEQ Analyzer 3.0, while downstream analyses relied on R Bioconductor and Immunarch. Only productive rearrangements in the normalized downsampled data set were used to calculate repertoire metrics. Clonotypes larger than 5 templates in the normalized cohort were defined as pathologically expanded. The Inverse Simpson Index was used to measure repertoire diversity. CMV-specificity analyses were carried out on the non-normalized data set to capture all clonotypes. TCRdb took this table from immuneACCESS and kept in-frame rearrangements with V and J called. Such tables lack part of the clones; where checked against another copy, unresolved V genes explain under half of the gap, and the rest is unexplained. From that table come the V and J calls and clone size; the DNA was used to work out D and trimming. The sample table contains roughly 13,000 clones; only one count was recorded for approximately 80% of them. 16% of the sample rests with the top ten.

Compared with germline, V lacks 0 bases and J lacks 6 bases; bases without a gene match: 3. Via the germline V gene (reference sequence), CDR1 is SGHNT and CDR2 YYREEE. There are 14 amino acids in the CDR3, from cysteine to phenylalanine inclusive. This entry keeps only the CDR3 DNA: 42 bases, framed from base 1. As for this clone: The specificity of this receptor is unknown. Per-nucleotide qualities are absent, and no much larger clonotype sits a single base away.

This sample's time point label indicates: recipient sample about 28 days before transplant, after cytoreduction. Blood from recipients was drawn roughly 28 days before transplant, then again at days 30, 100 and 180 after transplant. Nuclei Lysis Solution was used to extract genomic DNA from fresh or cryopreserved unfractionated peripheral blood mononuclear cells. The sample here was peripheral blood mononuclear cells, taken before stem cell transplant. The rearrangement combines TRBV5-4 with TRBJ2-3; a stretch of 8 junction bases matches TRBD2. The TCR sequence derives from a man aged 55 to 70 with acute myeloid leukemia. Some clones in this sample may be carry-over from other donors' samples. In nucleotides, the sequence is TGTGCCAGCAGCTTGGATCCGGGGGGGGATACGCAGTATTTT. Its amino acids are CASSLDPGGDTQYF.